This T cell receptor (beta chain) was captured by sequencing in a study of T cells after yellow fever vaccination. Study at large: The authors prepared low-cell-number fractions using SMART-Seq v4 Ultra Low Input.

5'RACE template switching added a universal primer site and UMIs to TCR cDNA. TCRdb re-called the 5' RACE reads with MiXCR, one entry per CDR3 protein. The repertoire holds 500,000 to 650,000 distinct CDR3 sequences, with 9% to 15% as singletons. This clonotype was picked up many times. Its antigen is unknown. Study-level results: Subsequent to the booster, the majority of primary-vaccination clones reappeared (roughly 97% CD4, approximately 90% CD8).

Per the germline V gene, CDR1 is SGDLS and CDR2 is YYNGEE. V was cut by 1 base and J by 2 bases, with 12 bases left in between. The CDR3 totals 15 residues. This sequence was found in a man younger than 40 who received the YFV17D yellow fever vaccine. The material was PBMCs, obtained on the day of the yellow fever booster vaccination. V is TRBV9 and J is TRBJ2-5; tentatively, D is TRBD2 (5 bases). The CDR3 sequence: CASSVLVGAQETQYF. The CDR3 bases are TGTGCCAGCAGCGTATTGGTGGGAGCACAAGAGACCCAGTACTTC. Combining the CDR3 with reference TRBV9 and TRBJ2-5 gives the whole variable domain DSGVTQTPKHLITATGQRVTLRCSPRSGDLSVYWYQQSLDQGLQFLIQYYNGEERAKGNILERFSAQQFPDLHSELNLSSLELGDSALYFCASSVLVGAQETQYFGPGTRLLVL.